This TCR beta chain was documented in a study of OX40 agonist ivuxolimab in advanced cancers. Background on the study: Eligibility rules accepted prior anti-PD-1, anti-PD-L1 or anti-CTLA-4 therapy, and approximately 40% had some. Study-wide results and caveats: Researchers did not establish what antigens the expanded peripheral T cells target.

The V gene's germline CDR1 is GTSNPN and CDR2 SVGIG (reference sequence). The V and J ends lost 2 bases and 4 bases respectively, with 21 bases between them. The CDR3 is made up of 16 amino acids. Profiling relied on immunoSEQ multiplex PCR, and the TCRdb table lists in-frame clones only, not all of them. The data contain some 86,000 clones, around 88% of them seen just once; the ten biggest clones take up less than 1.5%. Turning to this clone: What it binds is unknown.

V usage is TRBV30 and J usage is TRBJ2-7; D remains ambiguous. The sequences come from CD4+ or CD8+ T cells sorted from blood, collected in a trial of the OX40 agonist ivuxolimab. This clonotype originated in an adult with an advanced solid tumor such as melanoma, head and neck, liver or kidney cancer. In nucleotides, the CDR3 is TGTGCCTGGAGTCATTCGGCAGGATATTTTAGGTACGAGCAGTACTTC. This translates into CAWSHSAGYFRYEQYF.